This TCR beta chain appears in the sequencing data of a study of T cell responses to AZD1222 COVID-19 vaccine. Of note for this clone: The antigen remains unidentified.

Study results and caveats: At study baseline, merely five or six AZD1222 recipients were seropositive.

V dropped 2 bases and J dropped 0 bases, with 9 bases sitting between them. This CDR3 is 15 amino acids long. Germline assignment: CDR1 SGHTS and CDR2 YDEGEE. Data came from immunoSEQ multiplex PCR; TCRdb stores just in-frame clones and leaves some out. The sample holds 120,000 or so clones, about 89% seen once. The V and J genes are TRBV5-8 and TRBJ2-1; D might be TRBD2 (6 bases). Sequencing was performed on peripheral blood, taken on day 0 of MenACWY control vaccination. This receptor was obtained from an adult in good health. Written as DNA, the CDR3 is TGTGCCAGCAGCTTACGGGGGAGCTCCTACAATGAGCAGTTCTTC. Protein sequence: CASSLRGSSYNEQFF.